These 6 T cell receptor beta chains came from one sample sequenced in a study of T cells in Graves' hyperthyroidism and ophthalmopathy (dated by TCRdb to between 2018 and 2020). Libraries came from multiplex PCR. Instrument on record: Illumina HiSeq 2000. The TCR beta CDR3 regions were amplified from the RNA transcripts. The first round of RT-PCR for the TCR CDR3 was performed with the HTBI primer set and the Qiagen OneStep RT-PCR kit. Through fastp at Q25 and MiXCR, TCRdb rebuilt clones from the public reads, retaining in-frame beta chains. Merged by CDR3 protein, the rows form single entries marked with the most common genes and DNA. This sample gives hundreds of thousands of distinct CDR3 sequences in total; about 15% of them show up just once. The ten largest clones capture around 12% of the sample. Sequencing was carried out using blood. The receptors were gathered from a woman aged 50 to 60 with Graves' ophthalmopathy.

This clonotype was seen at least ten times. The chain links TRBV2 to TRBJ1-5; D perhaps matches TRBD1 (5 bases). The V gene lost 7 bases and the J gene lost 3 bases, with 13 bases spanning the gap. CDR1 SNHLY and CDR2 FYNNEI come from the germline V gene. The CDR3 totals 14 residues. The CDR3: CASKWGRFNQPQHF. CDR3 nucleotide sequence: TGTGCCAGCAAGTGGGGGAGGTTCAATCAGCCCCAGCATTTT. The full variable domain, with the rest looked up from reference TRBV2 and TRBJ1-5, is EPEVTQTPSHQVTQMGQEVILRCVPISNHLYFYWYRQILGQKVEFLVSFYNNEISEKSEIFDDQFSVERPDGSNFTLKIRSTKLEDSAMYFCASKWGRFNQPQHFGDGTRLSIL.

In this sample, this clonotype turned up many times. The rearrangement links TRBV2 to TRBJ2-5; D is possibly TRBD2 (5 bases). CDR1 is SNHLY and CDR2 is FYNNEI in the germline V gene. With 3 bases removed from V and 4 bases from J, the gap between germline ends came to 6 bases. The CDR3 length is 12 residues. The CDR3 region is CASSERVETQYF. The CDR3 coding sequence is TGTGCCAGCAGTGAGCGGGTAGAGACCCAGTACTTC.

This clonotype was observed at least ten times. The V and J genes are TRBV6-2 or TRBV6-3 and TRBJ2-1; weak D call: TRBD2 (6 bases). This CDR3 is 17 amino acids long. The V gene lost 0 bases and the J gene lost 3 bases, with 15 bases spanning the gap. CDR1 and CDR2 from the germline V gene are MNHEY and SVGEGT. This CDR3 is CASSYSNGRAIYNEQFF. The CDR3 coding sequence is TGTGCCAGCAGTTACTCGAACGGGAGAGCAATCTACAATGAGCAGTTCTTC.

There are many counts of this clonotype. The chain links TRBV6-1 to TRBJ2-7; no definite D call. The V and J ends lost 1 base and 0 bases respectively, with 7 bases between them. The CDR3 has 14 amino acids. CDR1 is MNHNS, CDR2 SASEGT, per germline. CDR3 coding DNA: TGTGCCAGCAGTGAAGTTGTGAGCTCCTACGAGCAGTACTTC. The encoded protein is CASSEVVSSYEQYF.

This clonotype was recorded many times. In DNA form, the CDR3 reads TGTGCCAGCAGTGAACGTGGCGGACAGACCTACAATGAGCAGTTCTTC. Translated: CASSERGGQTYNEQFF. The chain combines TRBV2 with TRBJ2-1; maybe TRBD1 (6 bases). The CDR3 totals 16 residues. From germline, CDR1 is SNHLY and CDR2 FYNNEI. Trimming cost V 2 bases and J 2 bases, with 13 bases left between them.

This clonotype was seen repeatedly, ten times or more. The V and J genes are TRBV28 and TRBJ2-3, with D perhaps matching TRBD1 or TRBD2 (5 bases each). CDR1 and CDR2 from the germline V gene are MDHEN and SYDVKM. The CDR3 is 16 amino acids. Trimming removed 6 bases at V and 0 bases at J, with 16 bases between. CDR3 amino acids: CASSAGTETSTDTQYF. In DNA form, the CDR3 reads TGTGCCAGCAGCGCCGGGACGGAAACTAGCACAGATACGCAGTATTTT.